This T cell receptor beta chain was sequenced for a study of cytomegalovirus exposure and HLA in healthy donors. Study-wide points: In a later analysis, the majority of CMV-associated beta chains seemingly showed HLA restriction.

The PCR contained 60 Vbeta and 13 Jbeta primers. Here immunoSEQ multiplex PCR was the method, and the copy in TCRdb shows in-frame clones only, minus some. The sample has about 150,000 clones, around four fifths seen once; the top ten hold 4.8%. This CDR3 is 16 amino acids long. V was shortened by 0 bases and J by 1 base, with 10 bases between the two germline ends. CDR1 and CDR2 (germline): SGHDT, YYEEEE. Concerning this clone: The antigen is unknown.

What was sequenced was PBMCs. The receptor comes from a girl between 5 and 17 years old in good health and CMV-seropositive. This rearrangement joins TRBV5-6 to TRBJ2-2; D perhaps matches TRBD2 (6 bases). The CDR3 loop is CASSLVLGGNTGELFF. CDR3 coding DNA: TGTGCCAGCAGCTTGGTGCTCGGGGGGAACACCGGGGAGCTGTTTTTT.